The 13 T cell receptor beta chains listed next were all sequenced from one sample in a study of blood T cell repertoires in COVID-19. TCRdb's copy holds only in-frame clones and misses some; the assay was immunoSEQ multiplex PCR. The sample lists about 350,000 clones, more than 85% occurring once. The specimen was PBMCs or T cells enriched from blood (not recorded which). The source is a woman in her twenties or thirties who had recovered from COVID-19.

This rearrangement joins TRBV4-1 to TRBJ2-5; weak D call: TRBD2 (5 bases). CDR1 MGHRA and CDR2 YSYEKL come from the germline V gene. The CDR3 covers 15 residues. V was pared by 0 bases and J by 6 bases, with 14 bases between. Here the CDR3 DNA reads TGCGCCAGCAGCCAAGAGCCTAGGCTAGCCCAGACCCAGTACTTC. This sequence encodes CASSQEPRLAQTQYF.

The CDR3 reads CASSLDSSDSPLHF. The CDR3 DNA sequence: TGTGCCAGCAGCCTAGACAGCTCCGATTCACCCCTCCACTTT. The V call is TRBV5-6, the J call TRBJ1-6; a possible D gene is TRBD1 (5 bases). CDR1 is SGHDT and CDR2 is YYEEEE in the germline V gene. Trimming took off 4 bases at V and 8 bases at J, with 13 bases between the two ends. This CDR3 region has 14 residues. Using reference TRBV5-6 and TRBJ1-6 for the parts outside the CDR3, the full variable domain is DAGVTQSPTHLIKTRGQQVTLRCSPKSGHDTVSWYQQALGQGPQFIFQYYEEEERQRGNFPDRFSGHQFPNYSSELNVNALLLGDSALYLCASSLDSSDSPLHFGNGTRLTVT.

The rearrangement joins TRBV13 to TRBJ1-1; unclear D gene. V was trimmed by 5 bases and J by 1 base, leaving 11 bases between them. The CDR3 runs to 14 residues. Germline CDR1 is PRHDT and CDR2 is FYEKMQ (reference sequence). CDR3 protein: CASSPRSRNTEAFF. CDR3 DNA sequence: TGTGCCAGCAGCCCCCGATCCAGGAACACTGAAGCTTTCTTT.

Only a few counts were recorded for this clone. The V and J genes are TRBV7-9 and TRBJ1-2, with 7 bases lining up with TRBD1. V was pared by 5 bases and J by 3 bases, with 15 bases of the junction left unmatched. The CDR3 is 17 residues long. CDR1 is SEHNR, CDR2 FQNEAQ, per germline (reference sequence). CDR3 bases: TGTGCCAGCAGCCTTAGGTTAGGGGGCGCTTTGGACTATGGCTACACCTTC. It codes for CASSLRLGGALDYGYTF.

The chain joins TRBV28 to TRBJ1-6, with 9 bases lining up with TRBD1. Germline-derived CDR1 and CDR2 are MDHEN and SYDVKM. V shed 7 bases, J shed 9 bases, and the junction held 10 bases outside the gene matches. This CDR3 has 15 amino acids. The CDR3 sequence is CASTNFGTGISPLHF. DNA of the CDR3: TGTGCCAGCACCAATTTCGGGACAGGGATTTCACCCCTCCACTTT. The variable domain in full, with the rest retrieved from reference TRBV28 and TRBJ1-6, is DVKVTQSSRYLVKRTGEKVFLECVQDMDHENMFWYRQDPGLGLRLIYFSYDVKMKEKGDIPEGYSVSREKKERFSLILESASTNQTSMYLCASTNFGTGISPLHFGNGTRLTVT.

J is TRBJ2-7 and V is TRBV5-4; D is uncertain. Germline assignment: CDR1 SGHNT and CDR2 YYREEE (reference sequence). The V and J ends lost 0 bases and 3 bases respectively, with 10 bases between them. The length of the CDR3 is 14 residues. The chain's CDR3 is CASSLAPFVYEQYF. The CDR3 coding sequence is TGTGCCAGCAGCTTGGCCCCGTTCGTCTACGAGCAGTACTTC.

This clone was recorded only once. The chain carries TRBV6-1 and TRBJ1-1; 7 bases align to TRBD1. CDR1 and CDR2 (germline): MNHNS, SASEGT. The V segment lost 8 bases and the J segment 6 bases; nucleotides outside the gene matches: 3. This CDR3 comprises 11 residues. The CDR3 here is CASRGTAEAFF. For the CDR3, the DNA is TGTGCCAGCCGAGGGACAGCTGAAGCTTTCTTT.

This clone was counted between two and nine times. CDR3 in DNA: TGTGCCAGCAGCAAACAGGTGGACAATGAGCAGTTCTTC. Amino acids: CASSKQVDNEQFF. V usage is TRBV7-6 and J usage is TRBJ2-1; a possible D gene is TRBD1 (5 bases). The germline V gene encodes CDR1 SGHVS and CDR2 FNYEAQ. Between the trimmed V and J ends, which lost 5 bases and 5 bases, there was a span of 10 bases. This CDR3 comprises 13 residues. Complete variable domain (other parts from reference TRBV7-6 and TRBJ2-1): GAGVSQSPRYKVTKRGQDVALRCDPISGHVSLYWYRQALGQGPEFLTYFNYEAQQDKSGLPNDRFSAERPEGSISTLTIQRTEQRDSAMYRCASSKQVDNEQFFGPGTRLTVL.

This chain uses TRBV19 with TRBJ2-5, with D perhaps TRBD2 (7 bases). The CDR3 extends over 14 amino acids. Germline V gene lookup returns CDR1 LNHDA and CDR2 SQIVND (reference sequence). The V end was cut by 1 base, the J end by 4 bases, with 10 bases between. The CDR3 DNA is TGTGCCAGTAGTATAGCGGGGGGCAGAGAGACCCAGTACTTC. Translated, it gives CASSIAGGRETQYF.

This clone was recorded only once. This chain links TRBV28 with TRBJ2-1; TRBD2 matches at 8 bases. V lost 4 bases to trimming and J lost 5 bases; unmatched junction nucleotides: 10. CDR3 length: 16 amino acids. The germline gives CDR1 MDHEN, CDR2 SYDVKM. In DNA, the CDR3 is TGTGCCAGCAGTTCCGCGGGGGGCGGGGCACACAATGAGCAGTTCTTC. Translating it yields CASSSAGGGAHNEQFF.

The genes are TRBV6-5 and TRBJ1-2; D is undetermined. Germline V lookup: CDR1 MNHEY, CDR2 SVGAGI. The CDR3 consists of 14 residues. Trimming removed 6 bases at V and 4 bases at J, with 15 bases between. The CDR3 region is CASRSGSPFYGYTF. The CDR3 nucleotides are TGTGCCAGCAGATCAGGCTCACCATTCTATGGCTACACCTTC.

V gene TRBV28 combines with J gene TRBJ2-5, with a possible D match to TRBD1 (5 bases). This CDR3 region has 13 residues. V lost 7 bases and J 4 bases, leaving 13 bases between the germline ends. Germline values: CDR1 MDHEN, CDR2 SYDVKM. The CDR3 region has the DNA TGTGCCAGCAAAAAGGGGCAACCAGAGACCCAGTACTTC. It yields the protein CASKKGQPETQYF.

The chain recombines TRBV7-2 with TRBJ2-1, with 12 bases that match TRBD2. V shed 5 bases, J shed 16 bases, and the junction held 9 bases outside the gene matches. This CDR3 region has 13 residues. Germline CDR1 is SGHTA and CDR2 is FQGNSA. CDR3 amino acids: CASSIGTSGLLFF. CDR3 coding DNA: TGTGCCAGCAGCATCGGGACTAGCGGGTTGTTATTCTTC.